The 15 T cell receptor beta chains in this list originate from one sample, sequenced in a study of blood T cell repertoires in COVID-19. Generated by immunoSEQ multiplex PCR, the TCRdb table keeps only in-frame clones and is missing some. The table lists 180,000 or so clones, 60% to 80% of them singletons. Sequencing was carried out using PBMCs or T cells enriched from blood (not recorded which). Every receptor here comes from a man in his 60s who had been exposed to COVID-19.

The V call is TRBV13, the J call TRBJ1-4; 10 bases line up with TRBD1. CDR1 and CDR2 (germline): PRHDT, FYEKMQ (reference sequence). V dropped 5 bases and J dropped 7; count of bases not matched to a gene: 4. The CDR3 length is 14 residues. CDR3 residues: CASSLTGGVEKLFF. The CDR3 DNA reads as TGTGCCAGCAGCCTGACAGGGGGCGTTGAAAAACTGTTTTTT.

This clone is a singleton in its sample. The chain joins TRBV18 to TRBJ2-3, with 7 bases matching TRBD1. Germline CDR1 and CDR2: KGHSH and LQKENI. V was pared by 3 bases and J by 8 bases, with 5 bases of the junction left unmatched. The CDR3 covers 13 residues. The CDR3 sequence is CASSPDRVGTQYF. The DNA for the CDR3 is TGTGCCAGCTCACCCGACAGGGTTGGTACGCAGTATTTT.

J is TRBJ2-3 and V is TRBV30; 7 bases line up with TRBD2. J gave up 4 bases and V 2 bases, and 9 bases lay outside the gene matches. Germline CDR1 is GTSNPN and CDR2 is SVGIG (reference sequence). The CDR3 covers 15 residues. The CDR3 DNA reads TGTGCCTGGAGTCCTACGGGGAGGGGCGCAGATACGCAGTATTTT. Protein product: CAWSPTGRGADTQYF.

V gene TRBV5-4 combines with J gene TRBJ2-5; D possibly corresponds to TRBD2 (5 bases). The V and J ends lost 4 bases and 0 bases respectively, with 10 bases between them. CDR1 SGHNT and CDR2 YYREEE come from the germline V gene (reference sequence). The CDR3 covers 14 residues. The CDR3 DNA sequence: TGTGCCAGCAGCCCGGGGTTGAACCAAGAGACCCAGTACTTC. The encoded protein is CASSPGLNQETQYF.

This clone was found a few times. The chain is built from TRBV7-9 and TRBJ1-4; TRBD1 matches at 7 bases. V was clipped by 4 bases and J by 7 bases; unmatched bases: 6. Germline V CDR1 and CDR2: SEHNR, FQNEAQ (reference sequence). The CDR3 length is 14 residues. In DNA form, the CDR3 reads TGTGCCAGCAGCTCAGGGGGAGGCTTTGAAAAACTGTTTTTT. Protein sequence: CASSSGGGFEKLFF.

This chain joins TRBV27 and TRBJ1-1; 8 bases are a match to TRBD1. CDR1 is MNHEY and CDR2 is SMNVEV in the germline V gene (reference sequence). The ends lost 4 bases at V and 4 bases at J; junction bases unmatched: 8. The CDR3 is 15 amino acids. CDR3 in amino acids: CASSWTGRWGTEAFF. In DNA, the CDR3 is TGTGCCAGCAGTTGGACAGGGCGGTGGGGCACTGAAGCTTTCTTT.

The genes are TRBV30 and TRBJ2-7, with 11 bases aligning to TRBD2. V shed 5 bases and J 2 bases; nucleotides not matched to a gene: 5. The CDR3 has 14 residues. CDR1 GTSNPN and CDR2 SVGIG come from the germline V gene (reference sequence). CDR3 DNA: TGTGCCTGGGGGGGGACTAGCGGCCCCTACGAGCAGTACTTC. Its protein product is CAWGGTSGPYEQYF.

This chain links TRBV7-9 with TRBJ1-2, with 7 bases lining up with TRBD1. J was trimmed by 3 bases and V by 4 bases; bases with no gene match: 2. Germline CDR1 and CDR2: SEHNR and FQNEAQ (reference sequence). CDR3 length equals 13 residues. The CDR3 region has the DNA TGTGCCAGCAGCTCGGGACAGTACTATGGCTACACCTTC. Translation: CASSSGQYYGYTF.

The chain recombines TRBV14 with TRBJ1-4, with 7 nucleotides matching TRBD1. Germline CDR1 is SGHDN and CDR2 is FVKESK. The V and J ends lost 0 bases and 8 bases, in that order; junction bases with no gene match: 6. The CDR3 is 15 residues long. DNA of the CDR3: TGTGCCAGCAGCCAAGATCGGGGCAGGGGGGAAAAACTGTTTTTT. It translates to CASSQDRGRGEKLFF.

The chain has TRBV3-1 (or the pseudogene TRBV3-2) and TRBJ2-3, with 10 bases fitting TRBD2. J gave up 2 bases and V 4 bases, and 6 bases lay outside the gene matches. Germline lookup yields CDR1 LGHDT and CDR2 YNNKEL (reference sequence). This CDR3 has 16 residues. The CDR3 region is CASSLGAGGVTDTQYF. The CDR3 nucleotides read TGTGCCAGCAGCCTGGGAGCGGGAGGGGTCACAGATACGCAGTATTTT.

This clone showed up many times. The rearrangement joins TRBV19 to TRBJ2-7; D remains ambiguous. The germline gives CDR1 LNHDA, CDR2 SQIVND (reference sequence). This CDR3 is built from 12 residues. The V end lost 7 bases, the J end lost 2 bases, and 9 bases lay between the germline ends. CDR3 DNA: TGTGCCAGTACGGCAGACACCTACGAGCAGTACTTC. Encoded protein: CASTADTYEQYF.

The chain combines TRBV9 with TRBJ2-7; 8 positions agree with TRBD2. The ends lost 0 bases at V and 7 bases at J; junction bases unmatched: 15. Germline CDR1 and CDR2: SGDLS and YYNGEE. CDR3 size: 17 residues. CDR3 in DNA: TGTGCCAGCAGCGTAGGGATGGGTGGGGGACTAGGAGGGGAGCAGTACTTC. Translated: CASSVGMGGGLGGEQYF. Full variable domain (remainder filled in from reference TRBV9 and TRBJ2-7): DSGVTQTPKHLITATGQRVTLRCSPRSGDLSVYWYQQSLDQGLQFLIQYYNGEERAKGNILERFSAQQFPDLHSELNLSSLELGDSALYFCASSVGMGGGLGGEQYFGPGTRLTVT.

This chain joins TRBV19 and TRBJ2-1; 9 bases fit TRBD2. V lost 9 bases to trimming and J lost 0 bases; unmatched junction nucleotides: 15. The CDR3 is 18 amino acids. Germline V gives CDR1 LNHDA, CDR2 SQIVND (reference sequence). DNA for the CDR3: TGTGCCAGGGGTGCGGGAGGGCCCACCGTAAGCTCCTACAATGAGCAGTTCTTC. It codes for CARGAGGPTVSSYNEQFF.

V is TRBV5-4 and J is TRBJ2-1; a possible D gene is TRBD1 (6 bases). V was pared by 3 bases and J by 3 bases, with 10 bases between. Per germline, CDR1 SGHNT and CDR2 YYREEE (reference sequence). The CDR3 contains 14 residues. As DNA, the CDR3 is TGTGCCAGCAGCTGGCAGGGGCTCTACAATGAGCAGTTCTTC. This translates into CASSWQGLYNEQFF. The variable domain in full, completed from reference TRBV5-4 and TRBJ2-1, reads ETGVTQSPTHLIKTRGQQVTLRCSSQSGHNTVSWYQQALGQGPQFIFQYYREEENGRGNFPPRFSGLQFPNYSSELNVNALELDDSALYLCASSWQGLYNEQFFGPGTRLTVL.

The chain has TRBV6-4 and TRBJ2-1; D is possibly TRBD2 (6 bases). This CDR3 is built from 16 residues. The germline V gene encodes CDR1 MRHNA and CDR2 SNTAGT. V was cut by 5 bases and J by 3 bases, with 17 bases left in between. The DNA of the CDR3 is TGTGCCAGCAGTCTAACTCTTAGCGGAAACTACAATGAGCAGTTCTTC. Its protein is CASSLTLSGNYNEQFF.